This TCR beta chain comes out of a study of T cell responses to AZD1222 COVID-19 vaccine. The overall study: Recipients boosted at about 4 weeks or about 12 weeks are pooled. Whole-study findings and limits: White British donors predominated, females outnumbered males, and clonal diversity was possibly underestimated. CD4 TCRs covered the whole spike, strongest at regions 160-218 and 743-854.

Details on this clone: Its antigen is still unknown.

Germline trimming cut 1 base from V and 10 bases from J; bases unmatched to any gene: 4. This CDR3 contains 13 residues. Germline-derived CDR1 and CDR2 are SGHTA and FQGNSA. Sequenced by immunoSEQ multiplex PCR; TCRdb stores in-frame clones only, minus some. The sample shows 100,000 to 130,000 clones, around 91% of them seen only once. The material was peripheral blood, obtained on day 0 of AZD1222 vaccination. The receptor was isolated from an adult in good health. The V call is TRBV7-2, the J call TRBJ2-1; 7 bases align to TRBD2. CDR3 sequence reads: CASSLDGGGEQFF. In DNA, the CDR3 is TGTGCCAGCAGCTTAGACGGCGGGGGAGAGCAGTTCTTC.